This T cell receptor (beta chain) was profiled in a study of T-cell reconstitution after alpha-beta-depleted transplantation in children. For TCRbeta, the library was prepared with unique molecular identifiers. In TCRdb, the PCR reads were re-called with MiXCR into one record per CDR3 protein. The table shows some 280,000 distinct CDR3 sequences, with 9.9% occurring only once. From germline, CDR1 is MGHRA and CDR2 YSYEKL. The V gene lost 0 bases and the J gene lost 4 bases, with 12 bases spanning the gap. There are 15 residues in the CDR3. This clonotype was seen only a few times. The receptor's source is a human donor who donated a stem cell graft to a child with SCID. The source was PBMCs from the stem cell graft donor, collected from the stem cell graft. The gene calls are TRBV4-1 and TRBJ1-2; D possibly corresponds to TRBD1 (6 bases). The CDR3 bases are TGCGCCAGCAGCCAAGATGAAGGGGGGGTCTATGGCTACACCTTC. It codes for CASSQDEGGVYGYTF.